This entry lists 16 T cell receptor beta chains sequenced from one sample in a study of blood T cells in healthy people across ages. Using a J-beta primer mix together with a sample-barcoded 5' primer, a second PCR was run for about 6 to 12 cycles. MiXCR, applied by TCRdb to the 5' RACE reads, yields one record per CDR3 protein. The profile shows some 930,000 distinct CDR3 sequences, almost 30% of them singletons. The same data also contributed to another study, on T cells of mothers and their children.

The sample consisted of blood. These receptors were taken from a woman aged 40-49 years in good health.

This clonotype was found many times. The CDR3 DNA follows: TGCAGTGCGCCACGACAGGGGGGGGCCTACGAGCAGTACTTC. It yields the protein CSAPRQGGAYEQYF. The chain links TRBV20-1 to TRBJ2-7; 9 positions match TRBD1. The CDR3 loop spans 14 amino acids. V lost 6 bases and J lost 2; bases outside the gene matches: 8. CDR1 is DFQATT and CDR2 is SNEGSKA in the germline V gene (reference sequence).

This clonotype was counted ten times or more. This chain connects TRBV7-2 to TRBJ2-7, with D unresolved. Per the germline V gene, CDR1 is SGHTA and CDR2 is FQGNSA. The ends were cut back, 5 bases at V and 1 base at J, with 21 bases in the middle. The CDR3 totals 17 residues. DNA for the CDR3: TGTGCCAGCAGCCCCCCCGTTTTGTCCGGACCTTCCTACGAGCAGTACTTC. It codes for CASSPPVLSGPSYEQYF.

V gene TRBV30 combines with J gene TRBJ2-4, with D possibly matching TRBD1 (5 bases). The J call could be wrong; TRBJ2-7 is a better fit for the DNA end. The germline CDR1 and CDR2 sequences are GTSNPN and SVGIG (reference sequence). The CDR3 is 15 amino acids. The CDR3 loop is CAWNLDPQGSHEQYF. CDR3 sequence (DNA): TGTGCCTGGAATCTAGACCCCCAGGGATCCCACGAGCAGTACTTC.

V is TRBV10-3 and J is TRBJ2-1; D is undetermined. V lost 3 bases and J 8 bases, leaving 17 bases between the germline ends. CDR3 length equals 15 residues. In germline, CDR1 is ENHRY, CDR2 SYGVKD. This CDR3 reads CAISDVGAGRDEQFF. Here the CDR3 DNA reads TGTGCCATCAGTGATGTGGGCGCCGGAAGGGATGAGCAGTTCTTC.

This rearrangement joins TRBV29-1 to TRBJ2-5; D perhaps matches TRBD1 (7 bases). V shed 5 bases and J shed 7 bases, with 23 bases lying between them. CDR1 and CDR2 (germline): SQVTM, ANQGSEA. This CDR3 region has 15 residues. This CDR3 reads CSVHGGGGLDGTQYF. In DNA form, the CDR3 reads TGCAGCGTTCATGGAGGGGGCGGGCTTGACGGGACCCAGTACTTC. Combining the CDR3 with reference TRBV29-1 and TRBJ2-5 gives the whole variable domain SAVISQKPSRDICQRGTSLTIQCQVDSQVTMMFWYRQQPGQSLTLIATANQGSEATYESGFVIDKFPISRPNLTFSTLTVSNMSPEDSSIYLCSVHGGGGLDGTQYFGPGTRLLVL.

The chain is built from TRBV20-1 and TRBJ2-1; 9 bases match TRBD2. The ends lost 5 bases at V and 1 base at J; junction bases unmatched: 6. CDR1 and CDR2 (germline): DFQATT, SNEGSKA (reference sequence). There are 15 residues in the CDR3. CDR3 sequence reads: CSAPSGAVSYNEQFF. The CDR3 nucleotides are TGCAGTGCTCCTAGCGGGGCCGTTTCCTACAATGAGCAGTTCTTC.

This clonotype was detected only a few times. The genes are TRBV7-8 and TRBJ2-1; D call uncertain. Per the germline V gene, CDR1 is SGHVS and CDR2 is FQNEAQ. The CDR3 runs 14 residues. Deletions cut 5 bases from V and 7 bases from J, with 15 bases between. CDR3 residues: CASSAVETDNEQFF. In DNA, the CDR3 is TGTGCCAGCAGCGCAGTCGAGACTGATAATGAGCAGTTCTTC. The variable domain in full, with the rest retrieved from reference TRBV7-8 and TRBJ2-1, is GAGVSQSPRYKVAKRGQDVALRCDPISGHVSLFWYQQALGQGPEFLTYFQNEAQLDKSGLPSDRFFAERPEGSVSTLKIQRTQQEDSAVYLCASSAVETDNEQFFGPGTRLTVL.

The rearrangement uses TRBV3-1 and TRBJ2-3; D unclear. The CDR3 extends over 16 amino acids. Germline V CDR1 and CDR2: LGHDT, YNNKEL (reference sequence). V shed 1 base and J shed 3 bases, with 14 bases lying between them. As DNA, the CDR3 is TGTGCCAGCAGCCAAGGTAACCCAGAATGGACAGATACGCAGTATTTT. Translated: CASSQGNPEWTDTQYF.

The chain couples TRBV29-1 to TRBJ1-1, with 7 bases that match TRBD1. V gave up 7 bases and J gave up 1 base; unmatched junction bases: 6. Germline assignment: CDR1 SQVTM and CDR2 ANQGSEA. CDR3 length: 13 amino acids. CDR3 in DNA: TGCAGCGGATCCGGGACAGCGAACACTGAAGCTTTCTTT. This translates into CSGSGTANTEAFF. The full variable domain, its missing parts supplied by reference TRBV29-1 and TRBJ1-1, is SAVISQKPSRDICQRGTSLTIQCQVDSQVTMMFWYRQQPGQSLTLIATANQGSEATYESGFVIDKFPISRPNLTFSTLTVSNMSPEDSSIYLCSGSGTANTEAFFGQGTRLTVV.

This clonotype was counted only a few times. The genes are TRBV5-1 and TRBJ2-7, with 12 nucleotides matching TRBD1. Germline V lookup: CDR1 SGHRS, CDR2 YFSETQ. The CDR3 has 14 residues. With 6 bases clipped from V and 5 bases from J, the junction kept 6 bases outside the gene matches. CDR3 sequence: CASTQGTGGDEQYF. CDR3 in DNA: TGCGCCAGCACACAGGGGACAGGGGGCGACGAGCAGTACTTC.

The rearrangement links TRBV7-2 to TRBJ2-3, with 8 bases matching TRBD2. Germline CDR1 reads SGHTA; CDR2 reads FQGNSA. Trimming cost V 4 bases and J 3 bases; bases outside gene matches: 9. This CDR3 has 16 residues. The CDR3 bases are TGTGCCAGCAGCTCCGGGGGGGCCGTGGTAACAGATACGCAGTATTTT. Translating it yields CASSSGGAVVTDTQYF.

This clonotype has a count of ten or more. As DNA, the CDR3 is TGTGCCAGCAGCCCGGACAGAAACCCTTGGGAGACCCAGTACTTC. As protein: CASSPDRNPWETQYF. The chain recombines TRBV7-2 with TRBJ2-5; perhaps TRBD1 as D (6 bases). Germline V gives CDR1 SGHTA, CDR2 FQGNSA. CDR3 size: 15 residues. V was clipped by 5 bases and J by 5 bases, with 18 bases between them. Complete variable domain (other parts from reference TRBV7-2 and TRBJ2-5): GAGVSQSPSNKVTEKGKDVELRCDPISGHTALYWYRQSLGQGLEFLIYFQGNSAPDKSGLPSDRFSAERTGGSVSTLTIQRTQQEDSAVYLCASSPDRNPWETQYFGPGTRLLVL.

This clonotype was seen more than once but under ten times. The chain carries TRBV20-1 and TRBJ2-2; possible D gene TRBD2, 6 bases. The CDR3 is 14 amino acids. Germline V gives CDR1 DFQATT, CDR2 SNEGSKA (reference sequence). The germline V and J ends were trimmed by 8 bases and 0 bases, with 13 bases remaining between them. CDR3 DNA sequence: TGCAGTATTGCGCGGGACCCGAACACCGGGGAGCTGTTTTTT. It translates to CSIARDPNTGELFF.

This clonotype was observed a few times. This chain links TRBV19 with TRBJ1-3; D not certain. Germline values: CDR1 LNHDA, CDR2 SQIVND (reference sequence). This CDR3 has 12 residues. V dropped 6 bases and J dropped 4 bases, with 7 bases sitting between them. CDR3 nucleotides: TGTGCCAGTAGGTCGGAAGGAAACACCATATATTTT. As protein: CASRSEGNTIYF.

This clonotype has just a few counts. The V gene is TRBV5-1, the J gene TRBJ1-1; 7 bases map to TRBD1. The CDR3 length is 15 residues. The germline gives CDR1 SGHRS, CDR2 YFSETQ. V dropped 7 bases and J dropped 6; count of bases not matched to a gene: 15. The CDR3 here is CASRKQGSPGAEAFF. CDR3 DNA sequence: TGCGCCAGCCGAAAACAGGGGAGTCCGGGAGCTGAAGCTTTCTTT.

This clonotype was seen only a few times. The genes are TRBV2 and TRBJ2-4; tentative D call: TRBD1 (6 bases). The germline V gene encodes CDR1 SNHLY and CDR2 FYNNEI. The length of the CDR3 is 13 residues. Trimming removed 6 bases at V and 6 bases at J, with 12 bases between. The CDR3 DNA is TGTGCCAGCAGAGACGACAGGCTAAACATTCAGTACTTC. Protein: CASRDDRLNIQYF.